This is a list of T cell receptor beta chains from one sample in a study of cytomegalovirus exposure and HLA in healthy donors. Some clones are missing from TCRdb's copy, which holds only in-frame ones; the method was immunoSEQ multiplex PCR. The repertoire includes about 180,000 clones, 70% to 85% of them detected once, and roughly 0.76% sits in the top ten. The specimen was PBMCs. These receptor sequences come from a middle-aged woman in good health and CMV-seronegative. Both conserved end residues are part of each CDR3. D genes are given only for firm matches. Only some rows state a clone size, as once, few, many or a class for expanded clones.

V gene	J gene	D gene	clone size	CDR3 DNA	CDR3 protein
TRBV5-1	TRBJ1-2	NA	NA	TGCGCCAGCAGCCCCGCAGGAAGGATTTCATCATATGGCTACACCTTC	CASSPAGRISSYGYTF
TRBV27	TRBJ2-1	NA	NA	TGTGCCAGCAGTTTAAGACAGATAGGAGCCAATGAGCAGTTCTTC	CASSLRQIGANEQFF
TRBV7-2	TRBJ2-2	NA	once	TGTGCCAGCAGCTTACGCGGAAACACCGGGGAGCTGTTTTTT	CASSLRGNTGELFF
TRBV19	TRBJ2-1	TRBD1	NA	TGTGCCAGTAGGACGACAGGGATCCCCTCCTACAATGAGCAGTTCTTC	CASRTTGIPSYNEQFF
TRBV7-2	TRBJ2-7	NA	NA	TGTGCCAGCAGCTTTCAGGGTGTCTACGAGCAGTACTTC	CASSFQGVYEQYF
TRBV2	TRBJ2-5	TRBD1	NA	TGTGCCAGCAGTAAGGACAGGGGGCAGGAGACCCAGTACTTC	CASSKDRGQETQYF
TRBV19	TRBJ1-5	NA	NA	TGTGCCAGTAGTACGTTTCGGACAGCCTTTGGCAATCAGCCCCAGCATTTT	CASSTFRTAFGNQPQHF
TRBV30	TRBJ2-7	NA	NA	TGTGCCTGGAGTGTTGGAGTACCCGAGCAGTACTTC	CAWSVGVPEQYF
TRBV2	TRBJ2-6	NA	many	TGTGCCAGCAGTGAAGGACAGGCACGGGCCAACGTCCTGACTTTC	CASSEGQARANVLTF
TRBV6-1	TRBJ1-2	NA	NA	TGTGCCAGCAGTGAAGTCTCGGCGGTGGGCTACACCTTC	CASSEVSAVGYTF
TRBV19	TRBJ1-4	TRBD1	NA	TGTGCCAGTAGTACGAAGACAGGGGTAAATGAAAAACTGTTTTTT	CASSTKTGVNEKLFF
TRBV19	TRBJ2-3	NA	NA	TGTGCCAGTAGTCCTAAACCCCTCTTAAACACAGATACGCAGTATTTT	CASSPKPLLNTDTQYF
TRBV15	TRBJ2-5	TRBD2	NA	TGTGCCACCAGCAGATCTCCGGGACTAGCGGGTCGGGGGGACATGGAGACCCAGTACTTC	CATSRSPGLAGRGDMETQYF
TRBV30	TRBJ1-6	NA	NA	TGTGCCTGGAGACGAGGCGCGAATTCACCCCTCCACTTT	CAWRRGANSPLHF
TRBV5-1	TRBJ2-2	NA	NA	TGCGCCAGCAGCGATCAGGGGTTGGGGACCGGGGAGCTGTTTTTT	CASSDQGLGTGELFF
TRBV15	TRBJ2-7	TRBD2	NA	TGTGCCACCAGCAGACTAGCGGGAGACCACGAGCAGTACTTC	CATSRLAGDHEQYF
TRBV6-5	TRBJ1-5	NA	NA	TGTGCCAGCAGTTACTTACCGACTCGCAATCAGCCCCAGCATTTT	CASSYLPTRNQPQHF
TRBV6-1	TRBJ2-7	TRBD1	NA	TGTGCCACTAGGACAGGCAGCTCCTACGAGCAGTACTTC	CATRTGSSYEQYF
TRBV12-5	TRBJ2-1	TRBD2	NA	TGTGCTAGTGGTTCTCCTGCGGGGGGGTGGCAGACACGCAATGAGCAGTTCTTC	CASGSPAGGWQTRNEQFF
TRBV9	TRBJ2-7	TRBD2	NA	TGTGCCAGCAGCGTAGAAGGGAGGGCGCGAACGCACGAGCAGTACTTC	CASSVEGRARTHEQYF